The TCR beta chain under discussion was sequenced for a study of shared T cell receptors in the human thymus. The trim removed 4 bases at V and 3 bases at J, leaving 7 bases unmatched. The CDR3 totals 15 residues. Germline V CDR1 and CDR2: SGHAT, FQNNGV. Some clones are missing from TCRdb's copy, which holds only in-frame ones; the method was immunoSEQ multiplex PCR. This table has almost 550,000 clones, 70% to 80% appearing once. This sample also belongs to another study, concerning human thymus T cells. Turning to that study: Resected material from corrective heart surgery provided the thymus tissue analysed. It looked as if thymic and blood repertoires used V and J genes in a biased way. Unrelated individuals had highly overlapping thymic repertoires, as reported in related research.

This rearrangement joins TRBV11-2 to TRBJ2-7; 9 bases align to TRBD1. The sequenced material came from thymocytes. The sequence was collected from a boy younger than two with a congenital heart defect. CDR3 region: CASSWPGQGIYEQYF. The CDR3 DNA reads TGTGCCAGCAGCTGGCCGGGACAGGGCATCTACGAGCAGTACTTC.